The next 13 T cell receptor beta chains were all read from a single sample in a study of blood T cells in healthy people across ages. Alongside a J-beta primer mix, a sample-barcoded 5' primer served in a second PCR lasting roughly 6 to 11 cycles. Each CDR3 protein gets one entry after TCRdb re-called the 5' RACE reads with MiXCR. The sample has around 1,000,000 distinct CDR3 sequences; approximately 25% are singletons. These data also featured in a second study, about T cells of mothers and their children.

Material: blood. The source is a girl between 2 and 10 years old in good health.

This chain links TRBV28 with TRBJ2-7; no definite D call. The CDR3 is 16 amino acids. Trimming cost V 6 bases and J 2 bases, with 20 bases left between them. CDR1 and CDR2 (germline): MDHEN, SYDVKM. This CDR3 reads CASSSGALGPPYEQYF. The CDR3 nucleotides are TGTGCCAGCAGCTCCGGTGCGTTGGGCCCTCCCTACGAGCAGTACTTC.

The CDR3 nucleotides read TGTGCCACCGCCCGGGAGTGGCCCTACAATGAGCAGTTCTTC. This sequence encodes CATAREWPYNEQFF. This sequence joins TRBV24-1 and TRBJ2-1, with D maybe TRBD2 (6 bases). The CDR3 runs 14 residues. Trimming shortened V by 9 bases and J by 2 bases, and 13 bases separated the two germline ends. From germline, CDR1 is KGHDR and CDR2 SFDVKD.

V usage is TRBV24-1 and J usage is TRBJ2-3, with 12 positions matching TRBD2. Trimming at V came to 7 bases and at J to 6 bases, leaving 10 bases not matched to a gene. The CDR3 contains 16 residues. CDR1 is KGHDR and CDR2 is SFDVKD in the germline V gene. Here the CDR3 DNA reads TGTGCCACCAGCCTGGGACTAGCGGGCATACGCGATACGCAGTATTTT. Translating gives CATSLGLAGIRDTQYF.

The rearrangement joins TRBV29-1 to TRBJ2-7; D is unclear. Trimming cost V 7 bases and J 3 bases, with 16 bases left between them. This CDR3 has 13 residues. Germline assignment: CDR1 SQVTM and CDR2 ANQGSEA. The CDR3 coding sequence is TGCAGCGGGCTTCCGGCAGAGGACTACGAGCAGTACTTC. It translates to CSGLPAEDYEQYF.

The chain employs TRBV7-6 and TRBJ2-7, with D tentatively TRBD2 (6 bases). With 5 bases removed from V and 6 bases from J, the gap between germline ends came to 23 bases. Germline loops: CDR1 SGHVS, CDR2 FNYEAQ. The CDR3 has 16 amino acids. CDR3 coding DNA: TGTGCCAGCAGCCCTTCTGCGGGATCAATGCCGGGCGAGCAGTACTTC. Translating gives CASSPSAGSMPGEQYF.

The CDR3 loop reads CASSFERPSTDTQYF. In DNA, the CDR3 is TGTGCCAGCAGCTTCGAGCGGCCTAGCACAGATACGCAGTATTTT. The rearrangement uses TRBV5-5 and TRBJ2-3; D possibly corresponds to TRBD2 (5 bases). Trimming took 2 bases from V and 0 from J, leaving 10 bases between them. CDR3 length: 15 amino acids. CDR1 and CDR2 (germline): SGHKS, YYEKEE (reference sequence).

J is TRBJ2-1 and V is TRBV7-8; 13 bases line up with TRBD2. In germline, CDR1 is SGHVS, CDR2 FQNEAQ. V lost 4 bases, J lost 1 base, and 10 bases stayed unmatched. There are 19 residues in the CDR3. CDR3 DNA: TGTGCCAGCAGCTGGAGGACTAGCGGGAGCTCGAGGTCCTACAATGAGCAGTTCTTC. The encoded protein is CASSWRTSGSSRSYNEQFF.

The table lists this clonotype with many counts. Germline is not matched at one junction end, which may reflect a read error. The chain carries TRBV3-1 and TRBJ1-6, with D uncertain. CDR1 LGHDT and CDR2 YNNKEL come from the germline V gene (reference sequence). The CDR3 covers 12 residues. The DNA for the CDR3 is TGCGCCAGCAGCCAATTTAATTCACCCCTCCACTTT. Translating it yields CASSQFNSPLHF.

This rearrangement joins TRBV12-3 or TRBV12-4 to TRBJ2-7; the D gene could be TRBD1 or TRBD2 (5 bases each). The CDR3 sequence is 11 residues long. V lost 5 bases and J 7 bases, leaving 9 bases between the germline ends. The CDR3 sequence is CASSVGDEQYF. DNA of the CDR3: TGTGCCAGCAGTGTGGGGGATGAGCAGTACTTC.

The CDR3, as DNA: TGCAGTGCCAGGGCCATAACCTCTATCGAGCAGTACTTC. Its translation: CSARAITSIEQYF. The V gene is TRBV20-1, the J gene TRBJ2-7; a weak D match, TRBD1 (5 bases). V was pared by 6 bases and J by 6 bases, with 18 bases between. Germline values: CDR1 DFQATT, CDR2 SNEGSKA (reference sequence). There are 13 residues in the CDR3.

V usage is TRBV29-1 and J usage is TRBJ1-4; D is possibly TRBD1 (6 bases). V was cut by 2 bases and J by 5 bases, with 15 bases left in between. Germline V gives CDR1 SQVTM, CDR2 ANQGSEA. The CDR3 length is 15 residues. DNA for the CDR3: TGCAGCGTTGAATTGGGACAAGGGTTGAATGAAAAACTGTTTTTT. It translates to CSVELGQGLNEKLFF.

The V gene is TRBV12-3 or TRBV12-4, the J gene TRBJ2-6, with D possibly TRBD2 on 6 matching bases. Trimming left V 1 base short and J 5 bases short, with 6 bases between. The CDR3 is 14 amino acids. This CDR3 reads CASSLGDWANVLTF. Here the CDR3 DNA reads TGTGCCAGCAGTTTAGGGGACTGGGCCAACGTCCTGACTTTC.

The gene calls are TRBV7-6 and TRBJ2-7; D is ambiguous. Germline V gene sequence: CDR1 SGHVS, CDR2 FNYEAQ. The CDR3 length is 12 residues. V was cut by 1 base and J by 10 bases, with 11 bases left in between. Written as DNA, the CDR3 is TGTGCCAGCAGCTTAGGAGAGGCTTTACAGTACTTC. Its translation is CASSLGEALQYF.